The entry below gives a single T cell receptor (beta chain) sequence along with its context. Antigen: not known. Since a much larger clone is just one base distant, this may be a read error. The library came from three nested PCR rounds adapted from ARM-PCR protocols. From the multiplex PCR reads, TCRdb called clonotypes with MiXCR, one entry per CDR3 protein. The data show roughly 120,000 distinct CDR3 sequences, 75% seen once. No cell sorting was done before RNA was extracted from the tissue. Between August and November 2014, newly diagnosed, chemotherapy-naive lung cancer patients underwent thoracic surgery in China. The CDR3 is made up of 16 amino acids. Germline loops: CDR1 DFQATT, CDR2 SNEGSKA (reference sequence). Trimming took 4 bases from V and 4 from J; bases not matched to a gene: 13. The sample is drawn from a study of tumor and adjacent non-tumor tissue in lung cancer. Study overall: There were about 12 adenocarcinoma, a couple of squamous cell carcinoma and 1 small cell lung cancer cases.

Study-wide results and limits: Tumor tissue had significantly higher TCR diversity than normal lung. Tumor repertoires had a smaller top 100 clone share than normal lung.

The sequence was collected from a woman aged 55-75 years with non-small cell lung cancer. Sequencing was performed on lung tumor tissue. The chain uses TRBV20-1 and TRBJ2-7, with TRBD2 matching over 10 bases. The DNA for the CDR3 is TGCAGTGCTAAGGGGACTAGCGAGAGTGCTGTGTACGAGCAGTACTTC. Its translation: CSAKGTSESAVYEQYF.